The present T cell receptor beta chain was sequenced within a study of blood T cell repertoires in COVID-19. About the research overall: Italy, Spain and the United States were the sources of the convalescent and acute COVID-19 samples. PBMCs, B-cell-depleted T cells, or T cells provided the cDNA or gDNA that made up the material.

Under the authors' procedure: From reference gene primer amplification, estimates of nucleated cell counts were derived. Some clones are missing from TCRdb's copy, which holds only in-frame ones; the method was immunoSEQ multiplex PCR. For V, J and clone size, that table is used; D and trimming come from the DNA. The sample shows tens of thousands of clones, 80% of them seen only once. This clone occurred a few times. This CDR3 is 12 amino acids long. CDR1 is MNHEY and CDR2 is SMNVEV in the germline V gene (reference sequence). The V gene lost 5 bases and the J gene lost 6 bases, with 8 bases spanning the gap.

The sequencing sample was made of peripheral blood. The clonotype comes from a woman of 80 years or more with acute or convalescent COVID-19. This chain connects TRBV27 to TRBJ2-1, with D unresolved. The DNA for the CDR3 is TGTGCCAGCAGTCCCTCAGGCAATGAGCAGTTCTTC. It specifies CASSPSGNEQFF.